Below are 17 T cell receptor beta chains sequenced from a single sample in a study of blood T cell repertoires in COVID-19. TCRdb's table, derived via immunoSEQ multiplex PCR, lists solely in-frame clones and lacks some. The sample carries under 300,000 clones, around four fifths recorded once. Material for sequencing was peripheral blood. These TCRs come from a woman between 35 and 50 years old with active or convalescent COVID-19.

This chain uses TRBV27 with TRBJ1-4, with D perhaps matching TRBD1 (5 bases). CDR1 and CDR2 (germline): MNHEY, SMNVEV (reference sequence). The V end lost 4 bases, the J end lost 8 bases, and 14 bases lay between the germline ends. CDR3 length equals 14 residues. In nucleotides, the CDR3 is TGTGCCAGCAGTTCGGGACTTCGGGGGGAAAAACTGTTTTTT. It yields the protein CASSSGLRGEKLFF.

This clone appeared a few times. This chain uses TRBV25-1 with TRBJ1-6; D not resolved. Trimming shortened V by 2 bases and J by 6 bases, and 2 bases separated the two germline ends. The germline gives CDR1 MGHDK, CDR2 SYGVNS. CDR3 length: 12 residues. CDR3 protein: CASSELNSPLHF. The CDR3 DNA follows: TGTGCCAGCAGTGAACTTAATTCACCCCTCCACTTT.

The chain is built from TRBV11-2 and TRBJ2-1; possibly TRBD1 for D (7 bases). V was clipped by 0 bases and J by 8 bases, with 8 bases between them. From germline, CDR1 is SGHAT and CDR2 FQNNGV. The CDR3 totals 13 residues. CDR3 bases: TGTGCCAGCAGCTTAGACAGGGGGGATGAGCAGTTCTTC. Translation: CASSLDRGDEQFF.

This clone was counted a few times. The chain recombines TRBV7-9 with TRBJ1-2; 8 bases are shared with TRBD1. CDR3 length equals 12 residues. The V gene's germline CDR1 is SEHNR and CDR2 FQNEAQ (reference sequence). J gave up 8 bases and V 5 bases, and 4 bases lay outside the gene matches. Here the CDR3 reads CASSDRGLGYTF. The CDR3 DNA sequence: TGTGCCAGCAGCGACAGGGGTTTAGGCTACACCTTC.

J is TRBJ2-3 and V is TRBV19; 9 bases match TRBD2. The CDR3 sequence is 16 residues long. The germline V gene encodes CDR1 LNHDA and CDR2 SQIVND (reference sequence). V lost 5 bases to trimming and J lost 0 bases; unmatched junction nucleotides: 6. The DNA of the CDR3 is TGTGCCAGTAGTGAGCCTAGCGGGGTTAGCACAGATACGCAGTATTTT. This gives the protein CASSEPSGVSTDTQYF.

The rearrangement uses TRBV28 and TRBJ1-4; D call uncertain. V was trimmed by 10 bases and J by 4 bases, leaving 16 bases between them. Per germline, CDR1 MDHEN and CDR2 SYDVKM. The CDR3 has 14 amino acids. The CDR3, as DNA: TGTGCCACAACATTTGGGCAGTTTAATGAAAAACTGTTTTTT. Translating it yields CATTFGQFNEKLFF.

A word on this clone: This CDR3 is also generated by other DNA sequences in the sample. This chain connects TRBV27 to TRBJ1-2, with 9 bases matching TRBD1. CDR1 MNHEY and CDR2 SMNVEV come from the germline V gene (reference sequence). V shed 0 bases, J shed 8 bases, and the junction held 4 bases outside the gene matches. CDR3 length equals 14 residues. CDR3: CASSLSGQGYGYTF. The CDR3 bases are TGTGCCAGCAGTTTATCCGGACAGGGGTACGGCTACACCTTC.

V and J are TRBV12-3 or TRBV12-4 and TRBJ1-2; tentatively, D is TRBD1 (5 bases). The CDR3 extends over 11 amino acids. Trimming shortened V by 7 bases and J by 5 bases, and 8 bases separated the two germline ends. The CDR3 DNA reads as TGTGCCAGCACCGGGGGGTATGGCTACACCTTC. Translated, it gives CASTGGYGYTF.

Written as DNA, the CDR3 is TGTGCCAGCCTCGCACAAAATAATTCACCCCTCCACTTT. It encodes CASLAQNNSPLHF. The rearrangement links TRBV28 to TRBJ1-6, with D hard to call. This CDR3 spans 13 amino acids. V lost 8 bases, J lost 5 bases, and 10 bases lay in between. Per the germline V gene, CDR1 is MDHEN and CDR2 is SYDVKM.

V gene TRBV2 combines with J gene TRBJ2-3, with TRBD2 identical over 10 bases. The CDR3 is 14 amino acids. With 3 bases clipped from V and 8 bases from J, the junction kept 5 bases outside the gene matches. Looked up from germline, CDR1 is SNHLY and CDR2 is FYNNEI. The CDR3 protein is CASSEQRGGGTQYF. CDR3 sequence (DNA): TGTGCCAGCAGTGAGCAGCGGGGGGGCGGTACGCAGTATTTT.

The V and J genes are TRBV3-1 (or the pseudogene TRBV3-2) and TRBJ2-2; D perhaps matches TRBD2 (5 bases). Germline V gives CDR1 LGHDT, CDR2 YNNKEL (reference sequence). The CDR3 covers 16 residues. Deletions cut 4 bases from V and 2 bases from J, with 14 bases between. CDR3 protein: CASSPAGRANTGELFF. CDR3 sequence (DNA): TGTGCCAGCAGCCCCGCTGGGCGGGCAAACACCGGGGAGCTGTTTTTT.

The chain links TRBV2 to TRBJ2-2; 8 bases match TRBD1. Germline CDR1 SNHLY, CDR2 FYNNEI. V lost 7 bases to trimming and J lost 0 bases; unmatched junction nucleotides: 1. This CDR3 has 14 amino acids. The CDR3 protein is CASMTGANTGELFF. The CDR3 region has the DNA TGTGCCAGCATGACAGGGGCGAACACCGGGGAGCTGTTTTTT. Drawing the rest from reference TRBV2 and TRBJ2-2, the complete variable domain is EPEVTQTPSHQVTQMGQEVILRCVPISNHLYFYWYRQILGQKVEFLVSFYNNEISEKSEIFDDQFSVERPDGSNFTLKIRSTKLEDSAMYFCASMTGANTGELFFGEGSRLTVL.

This clone was counted a few times. The chain couples TRBV6-1 to TRBJ1-2, with 8 bases identical to TRBD1. This CDR3 contains 15 residues. With V trimmed by 2 bases and J by 6 bases, 8 bases remained unmatched. CDR1 is MNHNS, CDR2 SASEGT, per germline. CDR3 in DNA: TGTGCCAGCAGTGAACTCGTGACAGGGGTCAATGGCTACACCTTC. As protein: CASSELVTGVNGYTF.

The gene calls are TRBV5-5 and TRBJ1-6; a possible D gene is TRBD1 (6 bases). The CDR3 runs to 14 residues. Between the trimmed V and J ends, which lost 4 bases and 8 bases, there was a span of 13 bases. CDR1 and CDR2 (germline): SGHKS, YYEKEE (reference sequence). CDR3 loop: CASSHGTMYSPLHF. In DNA form, the CDR3 reads TGTGCCAGCAGCCACGGGACAATGTATTCACCCCTCCACTTT.

This clone was seen a handful of times. The chain has TRBV9 and TRBJ1-2; the match to TRBD1 covers 8 bases. Trimming cost V 4 bases and J 6 bases; bases outside gene matches: 11. Germline V gene data show CDR1 as SGDLS and CDR2 as YYNGEE. The CDR3 totals 15 residues. This CDR3 reads CASSSSGGAANGYTF. DNA for the CDR3: TGTGCCAGCAGCAGTTCAGGGGGCGCGGCTAATGGCTACACCTTC.

The V and J genes are TRBV10-1 and TRBJ2-3, with 9 bases aligning to TRBD1. The CDR3 runs 14 residues. CDR1 WNHNN and CDR2 SYGVQD come from the germline V gene (reference sequence). Trimming cost V 7 bases and J 4 bases; bases outside gene matches: 6. The CDR3 DNA reads as TGCGCCAGCACGGACAGGGGAGAATCAGATACGCAGTATTTT. Translating gives CASTDRGESDTQYF.

This clone was seen a handful of times. The chain recombines TRBV29-1 with TRBJ1-2; D is unclear. Trimming shortened V by 0 bases and J by 7 bases, and 9 bases separated the two germline ends. The CDR3 is 12 amino acids. Looked up from germline, CDR1 is SQVTM and CDR2 is ANQGSEA. The CDR3 nucleotides are TGCAGCGTTGAAGAATTGCGGCCTGGCTACACCTTC. This translates into CSVEELRPGYTF.